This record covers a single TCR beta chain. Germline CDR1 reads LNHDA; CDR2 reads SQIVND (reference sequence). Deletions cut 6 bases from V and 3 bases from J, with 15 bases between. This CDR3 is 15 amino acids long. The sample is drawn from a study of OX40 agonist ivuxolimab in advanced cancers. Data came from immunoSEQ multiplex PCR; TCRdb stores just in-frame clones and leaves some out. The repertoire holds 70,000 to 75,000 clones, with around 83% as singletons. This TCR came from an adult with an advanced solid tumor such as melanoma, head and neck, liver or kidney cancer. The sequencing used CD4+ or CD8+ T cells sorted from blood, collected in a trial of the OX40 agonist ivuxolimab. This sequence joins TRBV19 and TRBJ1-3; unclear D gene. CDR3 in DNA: TGTGCCAGTAGCCCCGATATGGGGATTGGAAACACCATATATTTT. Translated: CASSPDMGIGNTIYF.